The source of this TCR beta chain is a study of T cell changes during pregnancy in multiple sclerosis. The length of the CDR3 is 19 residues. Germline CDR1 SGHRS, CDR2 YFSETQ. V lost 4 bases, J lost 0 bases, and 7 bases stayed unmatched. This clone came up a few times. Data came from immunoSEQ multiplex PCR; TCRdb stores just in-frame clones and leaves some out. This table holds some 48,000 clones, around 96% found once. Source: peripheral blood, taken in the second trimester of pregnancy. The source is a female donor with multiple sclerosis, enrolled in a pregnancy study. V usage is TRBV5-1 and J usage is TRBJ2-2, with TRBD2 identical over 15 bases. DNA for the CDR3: TGCGCCAGCAGCCCAGGGACTAGCGGGGGGAAACCGAACACCGGGGAGCTGTTTTTT. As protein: CASSPGTSGGKPNTGELFF.